A selection of T cell receptor beta chains follows, all from one sample in a study of blood T cell repertoires in COVID-19. Some clones are missing from TCRdb's copy, which holds only in-frame ones; the method was immunoSEQ multiplex PCR. The sample holds about 49,000 clones, approximately 80% seen once. Sequencing used peripheral blood. These receptors all stem from a woman at least 80 years old with COVID-19, enrolled during active disease. Both conserved end residues are part of each CDR3. The D gene is left open where the match is weak. Only part of the rows carry a size: once, few, many, or a class if the clone is expanded.

clone_size: once; v_call: TRBV7-2; j_call: TRBJ2-2; d_call: TRBD2; cdr3_aa: CASSLVSGGSATGELFF; cdr3_nt: TGTGCCAGCAGCTTAGTGTCTGGCGGGAGTGCGACCGGGGAGCTGTTTTTT
clone_size: NA; v_call: TRBV9; j_call: TRBJ2-7; d_call: TRBD2; cdr3_aa: CASSTHTAGPTYEQYF; cdr3_nt: TGTGCCAGCAGCACGCACACAGCGGGACCTACCTACGAGCAGTACTTC
clone_size: NA; v_call: TRBV6-5; j_call: TRBJ1-1; d_call: NA; cdr3_aa: CASSPLTGNTEAFF; cdr3_nt: TGTGCCAGCAGCCCCTTAACAGGGAACACTGAAGCTTTCTTT
clone_size: NA; v_call: TRBV19; j_call: TRBJ1-3; d_call: NA; cdr3_aa: CASSPRQSSGNTIYF; cdr3_nt: TGTGCCAGTAGTCCCAGACAGAGCTCTGGAAACACCATATATTTT
clone_size: medium-sized; v_call: TRBV30; j_call: TRBJ2-7; d_call: NA; cdr3_aa: CAWSETYEQYF; cdr3_nt: TGTGCCTGGAGTGAAACTTACGAGCAGTACTTC
clone_size: NA; v_call: TRBV5-1; j_call: TRBJ2-1; d_call: TRBD1; cdr3_aa: CASSWGTGAYNEQFF; cdr3_nt: TGCGCCAGCAGCTGGGGGACAGGGGCGTACAATGAGCAGTTCTTC
clone_size: NA; v_call: TRBV2; j_call: TRBJ1-6; d_call: NA; cdr3_aa: CASSEGVQNSPLHF; cdr3_nt: TGTGCCAGCAGTGAAGGGGTACAGAATTCACCCCTCCATTTT
clone_size: few; v_call: TRBV12-3/TRBV12-4; j_call: TRBJ2-1; d_call: NA; cdr3_aa: CASSLGVNEQFF; cdr3_nt: TGTGCCAGCAGTTTGGGAGTCAATGAGCAGTTCTTC
clone_size: NA; v_call: TRBV7-2; j_call: TRBJ2-7; d_call: TRBD2; cdr3_aa: CASSPTSGNYEQYF; cdr3_nt: TGTGCCAGCAGCCCGACTAGCGGGAACTACGAGCAGTACTTC
clone_size: few; v_call: TRBV30; j_call: TRBJ2-2; d_call: TRBD2; cdr3_aa: CAWWDYLAGGSTGELFF; cdr3_nt: TGTGCCTGGTGGGACTATCTAGCGGGAGGGTCTACCGGGGAGCTGTTTTTT
clone_size: few; v_call: TRBV27; j_call: TRBJ1-2; d_call: TRBD1; cdr3_aa: CASSQTGGSYGYTF; cdr3_nt: TGTGCCAGCAGCCAAACAGGGGGGAGCTATGGCTACACCTTC
clone_size: NA; v_call: TRBV19; j_call: TRBJ2-4; d_call: NA; cdr3_aa: CASSMGGAKNIQYF; cdr3_nt: TGTGCCAGTAGTATGGGGGGAGCCAAAAACATTCAGTACTTC
clone_size: NA; v_call: TRBV7-3; j_call: TRBJ2-1; d_call: TRBD1; cdr3_aa: CASSFLGTASYNEQFF; cdr3_nt: TGTGCCAGCAGCTTTCTCGGGACAGCCTCCTACAATGAGCAGTTCTTC
clone_size: NA; v_call: TRBV20-1; j_call: TRBJ1-1; d_call: NA; cdr3_aa: CSGGGGTEAFF; cdr3_nt: TGCAGCGGGGGAGGGGGCACTGAAGCTTTCTTT
clone_size: NA; v_call: TRBV19; j_call: TRBJ2-1; d_call: NA; cdr3_aa: CASSNTRNNEQFF; cdr3_nt: TGTGCCAGTAGCAATACTAGAAACAATGAGCAGTTCTTC
clone_size: NA; v_call: TRBV7-6; j_call: TRBJ2-7; d_call: TRBD2; cdr3_aa: CASSVVAGGPEQYF; cdr3_nt: TGTGCCAGCAGTGTGGTGGCGGGAGGCCCCGAGCAGTACTTC
clone_size: NA; v_call: TRBV28; j_call: TRBJ2-3; d_call: NA; cdr3_aa: CASSPASRVDTQYF; cdr3_nt: TGTGCCAGCAGTCCCGCGAGCCGAGTAGATACGCAGTATTTT
clone_size: NA; v_call: TRBV15; j_call: TRBJ2-1; d_call: TRBD2; cdr3_aa: CATSREREGWNEQFF; cdr3_nt: TGTGCCACCAGCAGAGAGCGGGAGGGCTGGAATGAGCAGTTCTTC